This entry concerns a single TCR beta chain. Its antigen is still unknown. This specimen belongs to a study of OX40 agonist ivuxolimab in advanced cancers. Study context: Patients were treated with ivuxolimab, an agonistic anti-OX40 (CD134) antibody.

The data were produced by immunoSEQ multiplex PCR, yet TCRdb's version contains in-frame clones alone and is incomplete. The sample consists of fewer than 60,000 clones, about 79% of them appearing once. Patients were excluded for autoimmune disease history or systemic immunosuppression. The study's findings and limits: Certain nonresponders additionally had low normalized T-cell clonal expansion. Dose levels from 0.1 to 3.0 mg/kg saw CD4+ and CD8+ blood T cells expand clonally by week 6.

This CDR3 has 15 amino acids. V was pared by 0 bases and J by 6 bases, with 6 bases of the junction left unmatched. Germline-derived CDR1 and CDR2 are SGHRS and YFSETQ. This TCR derives from an adult with an advanced solid tumor such as melanoma, head and neck, liver or kidney cancer. The source was CD4+ or CD8+ T cells sorted from blood, collected in a trial of the OX40 agonist ivuxolimab. This chain joins TRBV5-1 and TRBJ2-3; 8 positions agree with TRBD1. CDR3 sequence reads: CASSLASGGGDTQYF. The DNA for the CDR3 is TGCGCCAGCAGCTTGGCATCAGGGGGCGGGGATACGCAGTATTTT.